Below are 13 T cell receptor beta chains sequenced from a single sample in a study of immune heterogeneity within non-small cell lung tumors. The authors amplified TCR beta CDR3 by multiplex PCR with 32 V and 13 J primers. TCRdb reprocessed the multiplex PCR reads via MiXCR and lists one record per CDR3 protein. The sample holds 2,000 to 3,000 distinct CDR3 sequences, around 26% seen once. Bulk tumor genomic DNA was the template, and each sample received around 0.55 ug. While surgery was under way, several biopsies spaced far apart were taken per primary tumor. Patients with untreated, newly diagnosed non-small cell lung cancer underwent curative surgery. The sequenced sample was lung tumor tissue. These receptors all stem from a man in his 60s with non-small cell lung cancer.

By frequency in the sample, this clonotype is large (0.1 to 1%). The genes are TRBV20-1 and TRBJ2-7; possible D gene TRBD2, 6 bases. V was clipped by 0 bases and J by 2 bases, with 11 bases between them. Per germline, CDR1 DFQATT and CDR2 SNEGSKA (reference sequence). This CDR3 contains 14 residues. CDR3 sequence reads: CSARDLGGAYEQYF. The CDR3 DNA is TGCAGTGCTAGAGATTTAGGCGGGGCCTACGAGCAGTACTTC.

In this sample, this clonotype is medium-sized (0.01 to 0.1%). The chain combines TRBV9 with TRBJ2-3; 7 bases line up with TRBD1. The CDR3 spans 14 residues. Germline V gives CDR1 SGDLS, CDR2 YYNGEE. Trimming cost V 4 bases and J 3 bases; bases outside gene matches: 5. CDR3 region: CASSQGDVTDTQYF. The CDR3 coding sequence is TGTGCCAGCAGCCAGGGGGACGTAACAGATACGCAGTATTTT. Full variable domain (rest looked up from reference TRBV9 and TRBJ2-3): DSGVTQTPKHLITATGQRVTLRCSPRSGDLSVYWYQQSLDQGLQFLIQYYNGEERAKGNILERFSAQQFPDLHSELNLSSLELGDSALYFCASSQGDVTDTQYFGPGTRLTVL.

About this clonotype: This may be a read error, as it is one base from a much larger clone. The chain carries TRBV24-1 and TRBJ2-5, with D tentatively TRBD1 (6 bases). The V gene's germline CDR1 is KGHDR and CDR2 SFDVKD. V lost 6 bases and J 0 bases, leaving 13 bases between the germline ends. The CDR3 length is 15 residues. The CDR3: CATSYTRGNQETQYF. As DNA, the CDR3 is TGTGCCACCAGTTATACCAGGGGAAACCAAGAGACCCAGTACTTC.

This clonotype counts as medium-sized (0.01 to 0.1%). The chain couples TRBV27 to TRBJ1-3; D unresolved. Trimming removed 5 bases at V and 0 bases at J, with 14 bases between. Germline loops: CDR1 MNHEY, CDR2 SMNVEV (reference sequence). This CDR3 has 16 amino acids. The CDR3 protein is CASSPHASYSGNTIYF. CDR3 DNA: TGTGCCAGCAGTCCCCACGCGAGCTACTCTGGAAACACCATATATTTT.

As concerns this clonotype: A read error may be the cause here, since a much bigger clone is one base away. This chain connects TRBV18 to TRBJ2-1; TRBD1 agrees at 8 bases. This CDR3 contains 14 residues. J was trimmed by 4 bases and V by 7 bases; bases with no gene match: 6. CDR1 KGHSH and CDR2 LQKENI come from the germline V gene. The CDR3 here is CASFPGQVYNEQFF. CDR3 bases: TGTGCCAGCTTTCCGGGACAGGTATACAATGAGCAGTTCTTC. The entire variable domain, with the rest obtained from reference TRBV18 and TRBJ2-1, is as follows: NAGVMQNPRHLVRRRGQEARLRCSPMKGHSHVYWYRQLPEEGLKFMVYLQKENIIDESGMPKERFSAEFPKEGPSILRIQQVVRGDSAAYFCASFPGQVYNEQFFGPGTRLTVL.

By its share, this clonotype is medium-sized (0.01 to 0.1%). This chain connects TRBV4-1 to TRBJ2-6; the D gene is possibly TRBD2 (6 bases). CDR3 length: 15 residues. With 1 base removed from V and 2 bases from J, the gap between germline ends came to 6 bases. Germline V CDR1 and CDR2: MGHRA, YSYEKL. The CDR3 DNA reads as TGCGCCAGCAGCCAAGGGGGGGCTGGGGCCAACGTCCTGACTTTC. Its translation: CASSQGGAGANVLTF.

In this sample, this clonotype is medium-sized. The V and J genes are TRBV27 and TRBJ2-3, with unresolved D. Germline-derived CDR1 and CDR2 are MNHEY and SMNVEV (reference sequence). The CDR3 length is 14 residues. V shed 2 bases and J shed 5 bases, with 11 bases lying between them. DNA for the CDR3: TGTGCCAGCAGTTTACGAGATGTTGGAGATACGCAGTATTTT. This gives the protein CASSLRDVGDTQYF.

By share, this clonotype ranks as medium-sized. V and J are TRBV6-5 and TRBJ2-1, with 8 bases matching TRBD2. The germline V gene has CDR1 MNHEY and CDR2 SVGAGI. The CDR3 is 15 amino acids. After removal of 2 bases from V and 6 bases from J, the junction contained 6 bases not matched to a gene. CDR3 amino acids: CASSYRGLVGNEQFF. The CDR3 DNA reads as TGTGCCAGCAGTTACAGGGGACTAGTGGGCAATGAGCAGTTCTTC.

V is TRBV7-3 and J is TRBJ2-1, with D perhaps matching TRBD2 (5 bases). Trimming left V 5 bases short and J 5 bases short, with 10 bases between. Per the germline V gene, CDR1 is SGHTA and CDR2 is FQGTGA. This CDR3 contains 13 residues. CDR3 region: CASSTTTDNEQFF. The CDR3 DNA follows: TGTGCCAGCAGCACGACTACAGACAATGAGCAGTTCTTC.

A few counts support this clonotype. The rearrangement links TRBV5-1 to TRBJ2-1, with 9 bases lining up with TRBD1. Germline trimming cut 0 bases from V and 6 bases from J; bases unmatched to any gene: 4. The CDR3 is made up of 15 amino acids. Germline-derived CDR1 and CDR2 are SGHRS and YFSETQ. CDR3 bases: TGCGCCAGCAGCTTGGTGGACAGGGGTAGCAATGAGCAGTTCTTC. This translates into CASSLVDRGSNEQFF.

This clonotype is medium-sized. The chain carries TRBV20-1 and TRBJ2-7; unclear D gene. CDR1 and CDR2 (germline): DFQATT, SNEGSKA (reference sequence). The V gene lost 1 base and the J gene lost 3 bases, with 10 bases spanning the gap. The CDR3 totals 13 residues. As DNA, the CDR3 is TGCAGTGCTAGAGGAAGTGGCTACTACGAGCAGTACTTC. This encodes CSARGSGYYEQYF.

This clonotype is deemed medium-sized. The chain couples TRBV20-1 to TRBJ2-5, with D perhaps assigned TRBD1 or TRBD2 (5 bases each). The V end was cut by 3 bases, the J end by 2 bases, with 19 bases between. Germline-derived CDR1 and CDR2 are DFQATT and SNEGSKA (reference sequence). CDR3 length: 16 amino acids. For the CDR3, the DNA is TGCAGTGCTAGTGCCTTTTCGGGGCCGCTACAAGAGACCCAGTACTTC. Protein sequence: CSASAFSGPLQETQYF.

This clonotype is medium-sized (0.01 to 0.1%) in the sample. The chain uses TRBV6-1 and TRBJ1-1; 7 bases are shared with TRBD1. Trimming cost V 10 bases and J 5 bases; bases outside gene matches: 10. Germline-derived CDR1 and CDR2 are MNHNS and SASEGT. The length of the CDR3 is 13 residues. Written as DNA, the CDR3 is TGTGCCATACGACAGGGCGGGAGGACTGAAGCTTTCTTT. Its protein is CAIRQGGRTEAFF.